This paragraph reports one T cell receptor beta chain. Authors' data handling: Using reference gene primer amplification, nucleated cell counts were estimated. Clones were sequenced by immunoSEQ multiplex PCR, and TCRdb holds only the in-frame ones, with some missing. The V and J calls and clone size were taken over from that table, and D and trimming were inferred from the DNA. The sample yields about 200,000 clones, 80% to 90% seen once. The CDR3 is made up of 14 amino acids. The ends lost 3 bases at V and 5 bases at J; junction bases unmatched: 6. CDR1 and CDR2 (germline): DFQATT, SNEGSKA (reference sequence). This entry belongs to a study of blood T cell repertoires in COVID-19. Study-level background: Sites across the United States, Italy and Spain contributed samples from acute and convalescent COVID-19. T cells, B-cell-depleted T cells, or PBMCs provided the cDNA or gDNA that served as material.

In terms of age and location, participants ranged from roughly 18 to 90 years and lived in under 30 US areas. The chain couples TRBV20-1 to TRBJ2-3; 9 nucleotides match TRBD2. The TCR was taken from a woman aged 40-49 years with acute COVID-19. The sequenced sample was PBMCs or T cells enriched from blood (not recorded which). CDR3 sequence: CSASGSGSLDTQYF. In DNA form, the CDR3 reads TGCAGTGCTAGTGGTAGCGGGAGTTTAGATACGCAGTATTTT.